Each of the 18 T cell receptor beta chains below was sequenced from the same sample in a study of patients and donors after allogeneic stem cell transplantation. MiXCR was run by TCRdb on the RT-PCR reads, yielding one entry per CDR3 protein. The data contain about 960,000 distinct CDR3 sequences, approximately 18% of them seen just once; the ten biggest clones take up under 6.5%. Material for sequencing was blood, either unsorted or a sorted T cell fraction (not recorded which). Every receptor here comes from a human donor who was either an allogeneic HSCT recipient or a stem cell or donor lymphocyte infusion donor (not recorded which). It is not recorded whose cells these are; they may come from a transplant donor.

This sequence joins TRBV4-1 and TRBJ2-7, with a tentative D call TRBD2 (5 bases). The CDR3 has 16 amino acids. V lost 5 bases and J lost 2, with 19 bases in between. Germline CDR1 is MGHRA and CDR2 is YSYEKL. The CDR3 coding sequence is TGCGCCAGCAGCTACACCCTCGGAGGAGCCACCTACGAGCAGTACTTC. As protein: CASSYTLGGATYEQYF.

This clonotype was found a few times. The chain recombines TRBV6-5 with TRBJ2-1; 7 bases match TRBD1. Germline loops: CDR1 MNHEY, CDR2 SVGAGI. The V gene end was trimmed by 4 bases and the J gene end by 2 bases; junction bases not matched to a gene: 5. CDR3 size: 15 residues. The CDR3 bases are TGTGCCAGCAGTTTAACAGGGGCCCCCTACAATGAGCAGTTCTTC. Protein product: CASSLTGAPYNEQFF.

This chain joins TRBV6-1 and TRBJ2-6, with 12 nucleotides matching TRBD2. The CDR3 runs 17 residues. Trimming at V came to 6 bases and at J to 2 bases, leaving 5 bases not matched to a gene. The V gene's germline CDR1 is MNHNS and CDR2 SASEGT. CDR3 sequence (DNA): TGTGCCAGCAGACTAGCGGGGGGTTCGGCTGGGGCCAACGTCCTGACTTTC. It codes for CASRLAGGSAGANVLTF.

In nucleotides, the CDR3 is TGTGCCATCAGTGAGTCGTGGGGAGGCAATCAGCCCCAGCATTTT. This encodes CAISESWGGNQPQHF. The rearrangement joins TRBV10-3 to TRBJ1-5; no clear D. With 0 bases removed from V and 2 bases from J, the gap between germline ends came to 8 bases. The CDR3 sequence is 15 residues long. Per germline, CDR1 ENHRY and CDR2 SYGVKD.

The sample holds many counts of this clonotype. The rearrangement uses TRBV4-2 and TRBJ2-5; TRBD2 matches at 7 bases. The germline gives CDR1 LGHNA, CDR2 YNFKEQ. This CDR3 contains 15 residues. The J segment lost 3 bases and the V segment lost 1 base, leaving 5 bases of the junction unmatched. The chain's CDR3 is CASSQGGGGEETQYF. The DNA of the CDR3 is TGTGCCAGCAGCCAAGGGGGGGGTGGTGAAGAGACCCAGTACTTC.

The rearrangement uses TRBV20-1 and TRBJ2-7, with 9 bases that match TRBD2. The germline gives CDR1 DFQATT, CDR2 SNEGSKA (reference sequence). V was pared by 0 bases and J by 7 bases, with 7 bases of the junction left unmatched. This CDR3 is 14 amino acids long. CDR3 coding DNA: TGCAGTGCTAGAGAGGGACTAGCCCCTAAGGAGCAGTACTTC. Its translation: CSAREGLAPKEQYF.

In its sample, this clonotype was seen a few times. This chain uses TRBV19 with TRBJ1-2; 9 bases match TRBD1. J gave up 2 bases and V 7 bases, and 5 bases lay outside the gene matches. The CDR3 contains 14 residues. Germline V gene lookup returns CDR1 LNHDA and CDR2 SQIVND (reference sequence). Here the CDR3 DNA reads TGTGCCAGTAAGAGAACAGGGGGCAACTATGGCTACACCTTC. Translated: CASKRTGGNYGYTF.

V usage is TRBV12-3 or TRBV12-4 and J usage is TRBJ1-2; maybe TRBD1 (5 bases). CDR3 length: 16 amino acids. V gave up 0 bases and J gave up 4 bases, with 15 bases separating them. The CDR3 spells CASSLARQGFLYGYTF. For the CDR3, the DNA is TGTGCCAGCAGTTTAGCGCGCCAGGGTTTCCTCTATGGCTACACCTTC.

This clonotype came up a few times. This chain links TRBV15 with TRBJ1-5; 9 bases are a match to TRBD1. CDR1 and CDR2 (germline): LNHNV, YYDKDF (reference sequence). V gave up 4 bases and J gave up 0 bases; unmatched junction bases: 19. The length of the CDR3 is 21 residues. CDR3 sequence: CATSTSLIRDRDGYSNQPQHF. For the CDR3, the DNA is TGTGCCACCAGCACAAGTCTTATCCGGGACAGGGACGGATATAGCAATCAGCCCCAGCATTTT.

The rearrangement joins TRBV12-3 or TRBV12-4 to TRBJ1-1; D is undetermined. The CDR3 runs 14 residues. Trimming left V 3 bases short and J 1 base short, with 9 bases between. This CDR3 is CASSFRTQNTEAFF. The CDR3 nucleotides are TGTGCCAGCAGTTTTCGGACTCAGAACACTGAAGCTTTCTTT.

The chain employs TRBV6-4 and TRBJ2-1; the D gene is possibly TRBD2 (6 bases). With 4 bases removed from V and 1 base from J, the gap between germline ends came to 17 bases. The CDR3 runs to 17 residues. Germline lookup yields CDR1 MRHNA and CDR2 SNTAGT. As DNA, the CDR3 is TGTGCCAGCAGTGGCGGCCGGGAGCCCATATCCTACAATGAGCAGTTCTTC. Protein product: CASSGGREPISYNEQFF.

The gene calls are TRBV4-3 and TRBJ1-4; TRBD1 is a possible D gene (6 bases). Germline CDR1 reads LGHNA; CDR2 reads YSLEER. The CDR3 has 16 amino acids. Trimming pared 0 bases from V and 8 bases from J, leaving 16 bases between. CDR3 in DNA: TGCGCCAGCAGCCAAGATCGGGCAGGGGAGGGGGAAAAACTGTTTTTT. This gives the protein CASSQDRAGEGEKLFF.

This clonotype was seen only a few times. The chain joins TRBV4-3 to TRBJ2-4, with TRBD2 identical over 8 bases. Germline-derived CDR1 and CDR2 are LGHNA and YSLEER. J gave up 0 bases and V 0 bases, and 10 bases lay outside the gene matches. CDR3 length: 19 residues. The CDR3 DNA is TGCGCCAGCAGCCAAGATCTAGGGCGGGGGGCTCTAGCCAAAAACATTCAGTACTTC. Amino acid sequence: CASSQDLGRGALAKNIQYF.

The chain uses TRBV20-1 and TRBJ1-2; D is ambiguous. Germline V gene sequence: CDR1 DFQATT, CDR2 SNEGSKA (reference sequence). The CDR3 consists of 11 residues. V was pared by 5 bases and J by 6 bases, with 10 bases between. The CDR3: CSAPTADGYTF. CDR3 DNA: TGCAGTGCTCCGACTGCGGATGGCTACACCTTC.

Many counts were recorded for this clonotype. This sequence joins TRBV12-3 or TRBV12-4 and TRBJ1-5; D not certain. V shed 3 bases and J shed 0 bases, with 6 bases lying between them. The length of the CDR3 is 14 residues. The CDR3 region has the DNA TGTGCCAGCAGTTTTAAAAATAGCAATCAGCCCCAGCATTTT. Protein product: CASSFKNSNQPQHF.

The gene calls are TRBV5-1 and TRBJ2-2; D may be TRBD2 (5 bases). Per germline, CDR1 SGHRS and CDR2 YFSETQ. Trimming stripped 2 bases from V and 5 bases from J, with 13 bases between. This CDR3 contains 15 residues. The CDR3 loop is CASSLPLGTTGELFF. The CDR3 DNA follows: TGCGCCAGCAGCTTACCACTAGGCACAACCGGGGAGCTGTTTTTT.

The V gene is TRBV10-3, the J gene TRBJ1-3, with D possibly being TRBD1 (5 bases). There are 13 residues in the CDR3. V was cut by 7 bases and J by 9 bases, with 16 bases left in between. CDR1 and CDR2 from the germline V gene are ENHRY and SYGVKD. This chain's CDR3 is CAITGYERGTIYF. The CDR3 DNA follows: TGTGCCATCACCGGTTATGAAAGGGGCACCATATATTTT.

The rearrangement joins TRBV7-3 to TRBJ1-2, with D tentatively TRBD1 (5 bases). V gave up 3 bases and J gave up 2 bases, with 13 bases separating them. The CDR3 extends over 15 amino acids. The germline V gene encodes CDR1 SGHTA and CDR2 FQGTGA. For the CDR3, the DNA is TGTGCCAGCAGCTTTGACGGGGACTTCAACTATGGCTACACCTTC. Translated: CASSFDGDFNYGYTF.